These 32 T cell receptor beta chains were all obtained from the same sample, sequenced in a study of preoperative IRX-2 immunotherapy in early breast cancer. Measured with immunoSEQ multiplex PCR; TCRdb has only the in-frame clones, and not every one. The sample lists 30,000 to 35,000 clones, about 95% occurring once. Treatment specified: preoperative locoregional IRX-2 cytokine immunotherapy. Collection took place from a patient treated with IRX-2 immunotherapy. These receptors were taken from a human donor with breast cancer.

This chain connects TRBV14 to TRBJ2-5; D remains ambiguous. Trimming cost V 5 bases and J 5 bases, with 12 bases left between them. The germline V gene encodes CDR1 SGHDN and CDR2 FVKESK. The CDR3 totals 13 residues. CDR3 region: CASSYLVWETQYF. The CDR3 region has the DNA TGTGCCAGCAGCTACCTGGTATGGGAGACCCAGTACTTC. The whole variable domain, remainder taken from reference TRBV14 and TRBJ2-5, is EAGVTQFPSHSVIEKGQTVTLRCDPISGHDNLYWYRRVMGKEIKFLLHFVKESKQDESGMPNNRFLAERTGGTYSTLKVQPAELEDSGVYFCASSYLVWETQYFGPGTRLLVL.

V and J are TRBV6-1 and TRBJ2-7, with 16 bases aligning to TRBD2. CDR1 is MNHNS and CDR2 is SASEGT in the germline V gene. V gave up 6 bases and J gave up 7 bases; unmatched junction bases: 6. CDR3 length: 15 residues. The chain's CDR3 is CASSRGTSGGDEQYF. The CDR3 DNA reads as TGTGCCAGCAGCAGAGGGACTAGCGGGGGGGATGAGCAGTACTTC.

The V call is TRBV7-2, the J call TRBJ1-6, with D possibly being TRBD1 (5 bases). CDR3 length: 14 residues. Germline V gene lookup returns CDR1 SGHTA and CDR2 FQGNSA. Trimming stripped 2 bases from V and 7 bases from J, with 9 bases between. The CDR3 loop reads CASSLRDPNSPLHF. The CDR3 nucleotides read TGTGCCAGCAGCTTAAGGGACCCAAATTCACCCCTCCACTTT.

This chain uses TRBV6-1 with TRBJ2-7; D might be TRBD1 or TRBD2, each matching 5 bases. Germline CDR1 reads MNHNS; CDR2 reads SASEGT. Trimming pared 8 bases from V and 8 bases from J, leaving 19 bases between. The CDR3 spans 13 residues. CDR3: CASAPGAERQQYF. CDR3 nucleotide sequence: TGTGCCAGCGCCCCCGGGGCCGAACGGCAGCAGTACTTC.

A remark on this clone: The same CDR3 is also encoded by other DNA sequences in this sample. This sequence joins TRBV27 and TRBJ2-1; D possibly corresponds to TRBD1 (6 bases). V gave up 6 bases and J gave up 6 bases, with 6 bases separating them. Germline loops: CDR1 MNHEY, CDR2 SMNVEV (reference sequence). There are 11 residues in the CDR3. CDR3 DNA sequence: TGTGCCAGCAGCAGGGGCAATGAGCAGTTCTTC. Amino acid sequence: CASSRGNEQFF.

This chain uses TRBV7-9 with TRBJ2-3, with 10 bases aligning to TRBD2. CDR3 length equals 15 residues. CDR1 SEHNR and CDR2 FQNEAQ come from the germline V gene (reference sequence). Trimming removed 6 bases from V and 2 bases from J; junction bases left unmatched: 5. The CDR3: CASSFGLADTDTQYF. Here the CDR3 DNA reads TGTGCCAGCAGTTTTGGACTAGCGGACACAGATACGCAGTATTTT.

The V and J genes are TRBV19 and TRBJ1-6; D call uncertain. Germline CDR1 reads LNHDA; CDR2 reads SQIVND (reference sequence). Deletions cut 3 bases from V and 8 bases from J, with 8 bases between. The CDR3 contains 13 residues. CDR3 in amino acids: CASSMAAYSPLHF. CDR3 in DNA: TGTGCCAGTAGTATGGCGGCATATTCACCCCTCCACTTT.

This clone has only a few counts. J is TRBJ1-1 and V is TRBV20-1; D is uncertain. The V end lost 2 bases, the J end lost 7 bases, and 8 bases lay between the germline ends. The CDR3 contains 11 residues. The germline V gene has CDR1 DFQATT and CDR2 SNEGSKA (reference sequence). Here the CDR3 reads CSARPLDEAFF. DNA of the CDR3: TGCAGTGCTAGACCTTTAGATGAAGCTTTCTTT.

The chain has TRBV19 and TRBJ2-5, with 11 positions matching TRBD2. J was trimmed by 6 bases and V by 10 bases; bases with no gene match: 10. CDR1 LNHDA and CDR2 SQIVND come from the germline V gene (reference sequence). The CDR3 has 14 amino acids. CDR3 sequence (DNA): TGTGCCACCGGTAGCGGGGGGGCGGGAAAGACCCAGTACTTC. This translates into CATGSGGAGKTQYF. Full variable domain (missing parts from reference TRBV19 and TRBJ2-5): DGGITQSPKYLFRKEGQNVTLSCEQNLNHDAMYWYRQDPGQGLRLIYYSQIVNDFQKGDIAEGYSVSREKKESFPLTVTSAQKNPTAFYLCATGSGGAGKTQYFGPGTRLLVL.

The V and J genes are TRBV4-3 and TRBJ2-7; 8 positions match TRBD2. With V trimmed by 4 bases and J by 3 bases, 8 bases remained unmatched. Germline loops: CDR1 LGHNA, CDR2 YSLEER. The CDR3 extends over 15 amino acids. The CDR3 reads CASSPRLATSYEQYF. The CDR3 nucleotides are TGCGCCAGCAGCCCCCGACTAGCGACAAGCTACGAGCAGTACTTC.

This clone was seen just once. The chain has TRBV7-8 and TRBJ2-3; TRBD2 matches at 8 bases. The junction had 9 bases not matched to a gene; V was cut back by 5 bases and J by 2 bases. The CDR3 has 16 amino acids. CDR1 and CDR2 from the germline V gene are SGHVS and FQNEAQ. The CDR3 sequence: CASSSSGGEPTDTQYF. The CDR3 region has the DNA TGTGCCAGCAGCAGCAGCGGGGGAGAACCCACAGATACGCAGTATTTT.

The rearrangement joins TRBV29-1 to TRBJ2-5, with 8 bases fitting TRBD2. Germline loops: CDR1 SQVTM, CDR2 ANQGSEA. V shed 8 bases and J 7 bases; nucleotides not matched to a gene: 9. This CDR3 region has 12 residues. The chain's CDR3 is CSIEAGDVTQYF. The CDR3 nucleotides are TGCAGCATCGAAGCGGGAGATGTGACCCAGTACTTC.

The chain recombines TRBV2 with TRBJ2-3, with TRBD2 matching over 8 bases. Germline V gene lookup returns CDR1 SNHLY and CDR2 FYNNEI. With V trimmed by 6 bases and J by 4 bases, 9 bases remained unmatched. The CDR3 runs 15 residues. The CDR3 reads CASRGSGSGADTQYF. CDR3 nucleotides: TGTGCCAGCAGGGGGAGCGGGAGCGGTGCAGATACGCAGTATTTT.

The V and J genes are TRBV19 and TRBJ1-2; D is uncertain. Germline assignment: CDR1 LNHDA and CDR2 SQIVND (reference sequence). CDR3 size: 13 residues. V lost 5 bases and J 3 bases, leaving 10 bases between the germline ends. CDR3 loop: CASSYGLDYGYTF. The CDR3 DNA follows: TGTGCCAGTAGTTACGGACTAGACTATGGCTACACCTTC.

The chain uses TRBV7-2 and TRBJ2-7, with D possibly being TRBD2 (6 bases). Germline assignment: CDR1 SGHTA and CDR2 FQGNSA. Trimming took 1 base from V and 6 from J, leaving 13 bases between them. The CDR3 is 14 amino acids. CDR3 DNA: TGTGCCAGCAGCTTAGACGGACTACGCAGCGAGCAGTACTTC. Amino acids: CASSLDGLRSEQYF.

The chain is built from TRBV11-3 and TRBJ2-1; D is uncertain. Trimming stripped 1 base from V and 7 bases from J, with 11 bases between. The CDR3 runs to 14 residues. Germline V gene data show CDR1 as SGHNT and CDR2 as YENEEA. The CDR3 reads CASSLGPAENEQFF. The CDR3 region has the DNA TGTGCCAGCAGCTTAGGACCCGCGGAGAATGAGCAGTTCTTC. The full variable domain, with the rest looked up from reference TRBV11-3 and TRBJ2-1, is EAGVVQSPRYKIIEKKQPVAFWCNPISGHNTLYWYLQNLGQGPELLIRYENEEAVDDSQLPKDRFSAERLKGVDSTLKIQPAELGDSAVYLCASSLGPAENEQFFGPGTRLTVL.

The chain links TRBV18 to TRBJ2-3; maybe TRBD1 (6 bases). Germline V lookup: CDR1 KGHSH, CDR2 LQKENI. The CDR3 contains 17 residues. The germline V and J ends were trimmed by 6 bases and 2 bases, with 21 bases remaining between them. The chain's CDR3 is CASSFTRSQGSTDTQYF. CDR3 DNA sequence: TGTGCCAGCTCCTTCACTCGTTCACAGGGTTCCACAGATACGCAGTATTTT.

The J gene is TRBJ1-4, the V gene TRBV6-6, with D possibly being TRBD1 (5 bases). This CDR3 comprises 14 residues. Germline loops: CDR1 MNHNY, CDR2 SVGAGI (reference sequence). V was cut by 2 bases and J by 4 bases, with 8 bases left in between. The DNA of the CDR3 is TGTGCCAGCAGTTACGAGGGACGTAATGAAAAACTGTTTTTT. This encodes CASSYEGRNEKLFF.

The chain uses TRBV5-1 and TRBJ1-2; D perhaps matches TRBD1 (5 bases). The CDR3 extends over 15 amino acids. CDR1 and CDR2 from the germline V gene are SGHRS and YFSETQ. Trimming pared 3 bases from V and 2 bases from J, leaving 14 bases between. The CDR3 bases are TGCGCCAGCAGCTCAAGGGGCTCTGCAAACTATGGCTACACCTTC. This codes for CASSSRGSANYGYTF.

This rearrangement joins TRBV4-1 to TRBJ2-7; 14 bases line up with TRBD2. V lost 4 bases, J lost 5 bases, and 7 bases stayed unmatched. CDR3 size: 16 residues. In germline, CDR1 is MGHRA, CDR2 YSYEKL. CDR3 sequence: CASSLAGTSGRDEQYF. Here the CDR3 DNA reads TGCGCCAGCAGCCTAGCCGGGACTAGCGGGAGAGACGAGCAGTACTTC.

V usage is TRBV28 and J usage is TRBJ2-7, with TRBD1 matching 7 bases. Germline values: CDR1 MDHEN, CDR2 SYDVKM. J lost 5 bases, V lost 7 bases, and 11 bases had no gene match. There are 14 residues in the CDR3. The CDR3, as DNA: TGTGCCAGCAATAGGGGACAGTTGAAGGACGAGCAGTACTTC. It codes for CASNRGQLKDEQYF.

V gene TRBV27 combines with J gene TRBJ2-7, with D possibly being TRBD1 (6 bases). Germline loops: CDR1 MNHEY, CDR2 SMNVEV (reference sequence). CDR3 size: 15 residues. Trimming stripped 2 bases from V and 4 bases from J, with 15 bases between. The CDR3 sequence: CASSLEQGRGYEQYF. The CDR3, as DNA: TGTGCCAGCAGTTTAGAACAGGGAAGGGGGTACGAGCAGTACTTC.

This clone was found a few times. This chain links TRBV10-1 with TRBJ2-7; TRBD1 aligns across 7 bases. From germline, CDR1 is WNHNN and CDR2 SYGVQD (reference sequence). The CDR3 is made up of 12 amino acids. V was clipped by 6 bases and J by 5 bases; unmatched bases: 4. The chain's CDR3 is CASSPGQDEQYF. In nucleotides, the CDR3 is TGCGCCAGCAGCCCCGGACAGGACGAGCAGTACTTC.

The chain links TRBV29-1 to TRBJ2-5; D is possibly TRBD1 (6 bases). Trimming removed 7 bases at V and 1 base at J, with 16 bases between. CDR3 length: 14 amino acids. Germline assignment: CDR1 SQVTM and CDR2 ANQGSEA. CDR3 DNA: TGCAGCGCCCGTAGATCGACAGGCCAAGAGACCCAGTACTTC. Residues: CSARRSTGQETQYF.

The V call is TRBV6-5, the J call TRBJ1-1; D unclear. CDR3 length: 11 amino acids. The V gene's germline CDR1 is MNHEY and CDR2 SVGAGI. V was clipped by 1 base and J by 3 bases, with 0 bases between them. CDR3 protein: CASSYYTEAFF. CDR3 sequence (DNA): TGTGCCAGCAGTTACTACACTGAAGCTTTCTTT.

The chain couples TRBV4-1 to TRBJ2-1; 8 nucleotides align to TRBD1. The CDR3 loop spans 16 amino acids. V dropped 4 bases and J dropped 0; count of bases not matched to a gene: 5. CDR1 and CDR2 (germline): MGHRA, YSYEKL. The CDR3 DNA follows: TGCGCCAGCAGCCTTCACGACAGGGGCTCCTACAATGAGCAGTTCTTC. It encodes CASSLHDRGSYNEQFF.

The chain joins TRBV5-1 to TRBJ2-3; D is possibly TRBD2 (6 bases). V lost 4 bases and J lost 5, with 17 bases in between. Germline CDR1 reads SGHRS; CDR2 reads YFSETQ. The CDR3 length is 15 residues. CDR3 region: CASSRVTSIGDTQYF. In nucleotides, the CDR3 is TGCGCCAGCAGCCGGGTCACTAGCATTGGAGATACGCAGTATTTT.

This clone was detected only once. The chain links TRBV1 to TRBJ2-1; TRBD2, as called in the table, went unchecked against the DNA. TRBV1 is reported as a pseudogene. The CDR3 consists of 17 residues. CDR3 coding DNA: TGCACCAGCAGTTATCCACCTTCTAGCGGGGTATGCAATGAGCAGTTCTTC. Its translation is CTSSYPPSSGVCNEQFF.

This clone was counted once. The V and J genes are TRBV4-1 and TRBJ2-3, with TRBD2 matching 8 bases. V was clipped by 2 bases and J by 4 bases; unmatched bases: 5. The germline gives CDR1 MGHRA, CDR2 YSYEKL. This CDR3 is 15 amino acids long. This CDR3 reads CASSQFQRESDTQYF. The CDR3 nucleotides read TGCGCCAGCAGCCAATTTCAGCGGGAGTCAGATACGCAGTATTTT.

Note on this clone: The junction does not match germline at one end; this may be a read error. V is TRBV7-7 and J is TRBJ2-5; possible D gene TRBD1, 6 bases. Germline CDR1 and CDR2: SSHAT and FNYEAQ (reference sequence). The CDR3 totals 14 residues. The CDR3 region has the DNA TGTGCTAGCAGCTTACAGGGAGATGAAGAGACCCAGTACTTC. It encodes CASSLQGDEETQYF. The full variable domain, its missing parts supplied by reference TRBV7-7 and TRBJ2-5, is GAGVSQSPRYKVTKRGQDVTLRCDPISSHATLYWYQQALGQGPEFLTYFNYEAQPDKSGLPSDRFSAERPEGSISTLTIQRTEQRDSAMYRCASSLQGDEETQYFGPGTRLLVL.

The chain couples TRBV28 to TRBJ1-3; D gene ambiguous. V dropped 3 bases and J dropped 4 bases, with 16 bases sitting between them. Germline V gives CDR1 MDHEN, CDR2 SYDVKM. This CDR3 has 16 amino acids. The DNA of the CDR3 is TGTGCCAGCAGTTTTACCCTGTTCGGGCCAGGAAACACCATATATTTT. This gives the protein CASSFTLFGPGNTIYF.

The chain carries TRBV5-6 and TRBJ1-5; D is perhaps TRBD1 (6 bases). Trimming removed 3 bases from V and 7 bases from J, with 23 bases in between. Per germline, CDR1 SGHDT and CDR2 YYEEEE. CDR3 length: 17 residues. The DNA of the CDR3 is TGTGCCAGCAGCTACCGCCGGGACTTAGGAGGGGGGCAGCCCCAGCATTTT. Protein product: CASSYRRDLGGGQPQHF.